Each of the 15 T cell receptor beta chains below was sequenced from the same sample in a study of cytotoxic CD8 clonotypes in ibrutinib-treated CLL. TCRdb keeps only in-frame clones here, not all; method: immunoSEQ multiplex PCR. Of 200,000 to 250,000 clones in the sample, 60% to 80% were seen once. The specimen was PBMCs, collected after 12 months of ibrutinib treatment. Receptors were obtained from a human donor with chronic lymphocytic leukemia.

The V and J genes are TRBV25-1 and TRBJ1-2, with D tentatively TRBD1 (5 bases). There are 15 residues in the CDR3. Germline assignment: CDR1 MGHDK and CDR2 SYGVNS. Trimming took 3 bases from V and 2 from J, leaving 13 bases between them. The DNA for the CDR3 is TGTGCCAGCAGTGACGTGGCGGGACGGAACTATGGCTACACCTTC. It codes for CASSDVAGRNYGYTF.

The chain couples TRBV4-1 to TRBJ1-2; D is undetermined. Germline V gene lookup returns CDR1 MGHRA and CDR2 YSYEKL. V lost 1 base, J lost 0 bases, and 9 bases lay in between. This CDR3 is built from 15 residues. CDR3 protein: CASSQGLTANYGYTF. The CDR3 DNA is TGCGCCAGCAGCCAAGGCCTAACAGCTAACTATGGCTACACCTTC.

The V gene is TRBV18, the J gene TRBJ2-1; possible D gene TRBD2, 5 bases. V was clipped by 0 bases and J by 11 bases, with 17 bases between them. CDR3 length: 15 residues. Germline CDR1 KGHSH, CDR2 LQKENI. CDR3 sequence: CASSPPEEVKAKQFF. CDR3 nucleotides: TGTGCCAGCTCACCACCGGAGGAGGTAAAGGCGAAGCAGTTCTTC. Full variable domain (missing parts from reference TRBV18 and TRBJ2-1): NAGVMQNPRHLVRRRGQEARLRCSPMKGHSHVYWYRQLPEEGLKFMVYLQKENIIDESGMPKERFSAEFPKEGPSILRIQQVVRGDSAAYFCASSPPEEVKAKQFFGPGTRLTVL.

V gene TRBV5-1 combines with J gene TRBJ2-3; D may match TRBD1 or TRBD2 (5 bases each). The CDR3 runs to 15 residues. The germline V gene has CDR1 SGHRS and CDR2 YFSETQ. Trimming took 5 bases from V and 3 from J, leaving 16 bases between them. CDR3 DNA: TGCGCCAGCAGTCCTCAAGGGACGGCGACAGATACGCAGTATTTT. It specifies CASSPQGTATDTQYF.

This clone showed up many times. The chain employs TRBV10-3 and TRBJ1-5; D not certain. With 3 bases removed from V and 2 bases from J, the gap between germline ends came to 8 bases. CDR1 and CDR2 (germline): ENHRY, SYGVKD. This CDR3 is 14 amino acids long. CDR3 loop: CAISDRGGNQPQHF. Written as DNA, the CDR3 is TGTGCCATCAGTGATCGTGGGGGCAATCAGCCCCAGCATTTT.

The chain combines TRBV6-5 with TRBJ2-1; the D is unclear. Between the trimmed V and J ends, which lost 7 bases and 6 bases, there was a span of 13 bases. The germline V gene encodes CDR1 MNHEY and CDR2 SVGAGI. CDR3 size: 13 residues. CDR3 residues: CASTRTDTNEQFF. In DNA form, the CDR3 reads TGTGCCAGCACCCGGACCGACACCAATGAGCAGTTCTTC.

The chain is built from TRBV14 and TRBJ2-3; no clear D gene. Germline CDR1 SGHDN, CDR2 FVKESK. V was shortened by 0 bases and J by 7 bases, with 2 bases between the two germline ends. CDR3 length: 11 residues. CDR3 sequence reads: CASSQENTQYF. In nucleotides, the CDR3 is TGTGCCAGCAGCCAAGAAAATACGCAGTATTTT.

The V gene is TRBV6-6, the J gene TRBJ2-7; D possibly corresponds to TRBD1 (6 bases). V lost 3 bases to trimming and J lost 1 base, with 16 bases between them. CDR1 is MNHNY and CDR2 is SVGAGI in the germline V gene (reference sequence). The CDR3 has 16 amino acids. CDR3 bases: TGTGCCAGCAGTTATACCGGGACACCTCTTTCCTACGAGCAGTACTTC. This translates into CASSYTGTPLSYEQYF.

DNA for the CDR3: TGTGCCAGCAGCCCCGGATTGACAGGGACTGCCTACAATGAGCAGTTCTTC. It is translated as CASSPGLTGTAYNEQFF. This rearrangement joins TRBV7-8 to TRBJ2-1; D is perhaps TRBD1 (7 bases). Germline assignment: CDR1 SGHVS and CDR2 FQNEAQ. V gave up 5 bases and J gave up 2 bases, with 19 bases separating them. This CDR3 is built from 17 residues.

V is TRBV7-9 and J is TRBJ2-7; 8 nucleotides match TRBD1. The ends lost 4 bases at V and 3 bases at J; junction bases unmatched: 11. Germline-derived CDR1 and CDR2 are SEHNR and FQNEAQ (reference sequence). The CDR3 length is 16 residues. CDR3 bases: TGTGCCAGCAGCTCGACCCCGGACAGGGCCAGCTACGAGCAGTACTTC. Translation: CASSSTPDRASYEQYF.

V is TRBV18 and J is TRBJ2-3; perhaps TRBD1 as D (5 bases). Germline CDR1 KGHSH, CDR2 LQKENI. This CDR3 has 14 amino acids. The germline V and J ends were trimmed by 0 bases and 4 bases, with 8 bases remaining between them. The CDR3: CASSPPGVPDTQYF. The CDR3 DNA follows: TGTGCCAGCTCACCACCAGGGGTCCCAGATACGCAGTATTTT. Full variable domain (rest looked up from reference TRBV18 and TRBJ2-3): NAGVMQNPRHLVRRRGQEARLRCSPMKGHSHVYWYRQLPEEGLKFMVYLQKENIIDESGMPKERFSAEFPKEGPSILRIQQVVRGDSAAYFCASSPPGVPDTQYFGPGTRLTVL.

This rearrangement joins TRBV2 to TRBJ1-6; 7 positions match TRBD1. Trimming removed 6 bases from V and 10 bases from J; junction bases left unmatched: 6. Germline V lookup: CDR1 SNHLY, CDR2 FYNNEI. The CDR3 runs to 13 residues. CDR3 nucleotide sequence: TGTGCCAGCAGCCGACAGGGAGGATCACCCCTCCACTTT. The encoded protein is CASSRQGGSPLHF.

This clone came up a few times. The chain recombines TRBV5-6 with TRBJ1-2; no definite D call. Trimming left V 1 base short and J 4 bases short, with 8 bases between. CDR3 length: 13 amino acids. Germline loops: CDR1 SGHDT, CDR2 YYEEEE. The CDR3 reads CASSLLRAYGYTF. The CDR3 coding sequence is TGTGCCAGCAGCTTGTTGCGGGCCTATGGCTACACCTTC.

The rearrangement joins TRBV6-5 to TRBJ1-2; 7 bases fit TRBD1. CDR3 length: 13 residues. Germline V gene sequence: CDR1 MNHEY, CDR2 SVGAGI. Unmatched junction bases numbered 10, after V lost 5 bases and J lost 10 bases. CDR3 in DNA: TGTGCCAGCAGTCTGAGGGACAGTATCTTCTACACCTTC. Protein: CASSLRDSIFYTF.

V usage is TRBV9 and J usage is TRBJ1-5; D not resolved. The V end was cut by 0 bases, the J end by 0 bases, with 7 bases between. The CDR3 covers 15 residues. Germline V gene data show CDR1 as SGDLS and CDR2 as YYNGEE. The CDR3 nucleotides are TGTGCCAGCAGCGTAGGAGCAAATAGCAATCAGCCCCAGCATTTT. It specifies CASSVGANSNQPQHF.